In its sample, the clone carrying this T cell receptor beta chain was seen a few times. Its antigen is currently unknown. This sample stems from a study of cytomegalovirus exposure and HLA in healthy donors. General study points: Reports indicated that the classifier achieved high specificity and sensitivity in diagnosing cytomegalovirus status.

This CDR3 spans 15 amino acids. CDR1 is LNHDA, CDR2 SQIVND, per germline (reference sequence). V lost 1 base and J lost 4; bases outside the gene matches: 6. This table comes from immunoSEQ multiplex PCR, and its TCRdb copy is limited to in-frame clones, with some not included. Found here are roughly 130,000 clones, 88% of them singletons; the top ten hold 1.4%. Source material: PBMCs. The clonotype originates from a man aged 30-40 years in good health and CMV-seronegative. This sequence joins TRBV19 and TRBJ1-2, with TRBD1 matching 7 bases. This CDR3 reads CASSIGRQGRYGYTF. CDR3 nucleotides: TGTGCCAGTAGTATAGGCCGACAGGGACGCTATGGCTACACCTTC.